This is a list of T cell receptor beta chains from one sample in a study of T cell responses to AZD1222 COVID-19 vaccine. The assay was immunoSEQ multiplex PCR, and TCRdb's table has in-frame clones only and misses some. The repertoire holds more than 85,000 clones, approximately 91% seen once, with 16% in the top ten. Specimen: peripheral blood, collected 28 days after the second AZD1222 dose. These receptors were obtained from an adult who received the AZD1222 COVID-19 vaccine. Each CDR3 is given with its conserved first and last residue. A D gene is named only where the DNA matches it firmly. Clone size, where shown, is once, few, many, or a class for clones that have expanded.

NA	NA	TRBJ2-3	TRBV15	TGTGCCACCAGCAGAGGGGAGGATACGCAGTATTTT	CATSRGEDTQYF
NA	TRBD1	TRBJ2-7	TRBV5-1	TGCGCCAGCAGCTTAACAGGGGGATCCGCCACCTACGAGCAGTACTTC	CASSLTGGSATYEQYF
few	NA	TRBJ2-7	TRBV5-1	TGCGCCAGCCGCCTGACACCGTCCTACGAGCAGTACTTC	CASRLTPSYEQYF
NA	NA	TRBJ1-1	TRBV29-1	TGCAGCGTCCAAAAAGGGACGCATAACACTGAAGCTTTCTTT	CSVQKGTHNTEAFF
once	NA	TRBJ1-6	TRBV5-1	TGCGCCAGCAGCTTTATGGCGGGCGAGGGGTCACCCCTCCACTTT	CASSFMAGEGSPLHF
NA	NA	TRBJ1-5	TRBV30	TGTGCCTGGAGTAACCTGGGACCGGCGGGGGTTCAGCCCCAGCATTTT	CAWSNLGPAGVQPQHF
NA	NA	TRBJ2-7	TRBV10-3	TGTGCCATCAGTGAATCCGAGGCAGGATCCTACGAGCAGTACTTC	CAISESEAGSYEQYF
once	TRBD1	TRBJ1-4	TRBV7-9	TGTGCCAGCAGCAAGAGGTCTTGGACAGGGCAAACATCTAATGAAAAACTGTTTTTT	CASSKRSWTGQTSNEKLFF
NA	NA	TRBJ1-1	TRBV19	TGTGCCACCAGAGATCCGGGACAACGCACTGAAGCTTTCTTT	CATRDPGQRTEAFF
NA	NA	TRBJ2-3	TRBV7-6	TGTGCCAGCAGCTTAGAAGGGCGGGGCCTCACAGATACGCAGTATTTT	CASSLEGRGLTDTQYF
NA	TRBD2	TRBJ2-3	TRBV24-1	TGTGCCACCAGTACCACCGGGACTAGCGGAGGTGGCACAGATACGCAGTATTTT	CATSTTGTSGGGTDTQYF
once	NA	TRBJ1-5	TRBV10-2	TGCGCCAGCAGTGAGTCGAGGAGGGATCGGGGCAATCAGCCCCAGCATTTT	CASSESRRDRGNQPQHF
once	TRBD2	TRBJ2-7	TRBV5-1	TGCGCCAGCAGCTCAGGGACTAGCGGGATTTTCTCCTACGAGCAGTACTTC	CASSSGTSGIFSYEQYF
NA	NA	TRBJ2-7	TRBV18	TGTGCCAGCTCACTACCGGGACAACCCTACGAGCAGTACTTC	CASSLPGQPYEQYF
few	NA	TRBJ1-1	TRBV13	TGTGCCAGCAGCTATACCCTTGGGACTGAAGCTTTCTTT	CASSYTLGTEAFF
NA	NA	TRBJ2-7	TRBV7-9	TGTGCCAGCAGTTCTCCGCTTGCGGGGGGACAGGGAGACGAGCAGTACTTC	CASSSPLAGGQGDEQYF